What follows describes a single T cell receptor beta chain. Its matching antigen is unknown. This record comes from a study of CD8 T cells in ankylosing spondylitis. Broader study findings: One TCR beta motif, made up of roughly 8 highly homologous variants, appeared characteristic of ankylosing spondylitis blood.

The CDR3 has 15 amino acids. Germline V gene lookup returns CDR1 LGHNA and CDR2 YNFKEQ. Trimming removed 5 bases from V and 10 bases from J, with 18 bases in between. The authors made TCR beta libraries by quantitative 5'-RACE with molecular barcodes. Each CDR3 protein gets one entry after TCRdb re-called the 5' RACE reads with MiXCR. The sample comprises about 420,000 distinct CDR3 sequences, approximately 20% of which are singletons, and 15% to 20% rests with the top ten. The source is a male donor with ankylosing spondylitis. The genes are TRBV4-2 and TRBJ1-6, with TRBD1 as a possible D gene (6 bases). Sequencing was done on a sample of blood, either unsorted or a sorted T cell fraction (not recorded which). This chain's CDR3 is CASSAHGDTRSPLHF. The DNA of the CDR3 is TGTGCCAGCAGCGCCCACGGGGACACAAGGTCACCCCTCCACTTT.